This entry concerns a single T cell receptor (beta chain). The data were taken from a study of cytomegalovirus exposure and HLA in healthy donors. Sequencing used immunoSEQ multiplex PCR; TCRdb keeps in-frame clones, though not all of them. The sample lists about 130,000 clones; approximately 82% were seen once. Trimming at V came to 5 bases and at J to 3 bases, leaving 6 bases not matched to a gene. CDR3 size: 15 residues. Germline V gene sequence: CDR1 LNHDA, CDR2 SQIVND (reference sequence). This chain joins TRBV19 and TRBJ2-7; 11 bases align to TRBD1. Sequencing was carried out using PBMCs. The clonotype was recovered from a young man in good health and CMV-seropositive. In DNA, the CDR3 is TGTGCCAGTAGTGTAACCGGGACAGGGGGCTACGAGCAGTACTTC. Translated: CASSVTGTGGYEQYF.